This TCR beta chain comes out of a study of blood T cell repertoires in COVID-19. About the study: COVID-19 samples from acute and convalescent phases originated in the United States, Italy and Spain. The cDNA or gDNA used as material had been derived from T cells, B-cell-depleted T cells, or PBMCs.

Produced via immunoSEQ multiplex PCR; TCRdb's table is partial and in-frame only. The table shows around 30,000 clones, with more than 75% occurring only once. The CDR3 runs to 20 residues. The V and J ends lost 4 bases and 0 bases, in that order; junction bases with no gene match: 19. CDR1 and CDR2 from the germline V gene are GTSNPN and SVGIG (reference sequence). The V gene is TRBV30, the J gene TRBJ2-1; 9 bases map to TRBD1. Sequenced: peripheral blood. The source is a human donor in a cohort sampled during active COVID-19. The donor label of this sample is uncertain. This chain's CDR3 is CAWKKGRWDRDPSSYNEQFF. DNA for the CDR3: TGTGCCTGGAAAAAAGGGAGGTGGGACAGGGACCCGAGCTCCTACAATGAGCAGTTCTTC.